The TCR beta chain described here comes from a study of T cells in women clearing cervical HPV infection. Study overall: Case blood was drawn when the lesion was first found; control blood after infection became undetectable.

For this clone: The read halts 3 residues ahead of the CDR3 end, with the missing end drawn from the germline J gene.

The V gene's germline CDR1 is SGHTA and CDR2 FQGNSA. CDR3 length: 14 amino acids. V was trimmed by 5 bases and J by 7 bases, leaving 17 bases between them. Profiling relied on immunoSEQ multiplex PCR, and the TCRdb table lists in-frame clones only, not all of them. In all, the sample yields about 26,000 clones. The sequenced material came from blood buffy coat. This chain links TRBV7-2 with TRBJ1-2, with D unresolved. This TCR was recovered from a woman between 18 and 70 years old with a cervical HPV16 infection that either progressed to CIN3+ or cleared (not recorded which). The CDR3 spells CASSPLGGFSGYTF. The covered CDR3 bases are TGTGCCAGCAGCCCCCTAGGCGGGTTCTCTGGC. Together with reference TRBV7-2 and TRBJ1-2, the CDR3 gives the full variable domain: GAGVSQSPSNKVTEKGKDVELRCDPISGHTALYWYRQSLGQGLEFLIYFQGNSAPDKSGLPSDRFSAERTGGSVSTLTIQRTQQEDSAVYLCASSPLGGFSGYTFGSGTRLTVV.